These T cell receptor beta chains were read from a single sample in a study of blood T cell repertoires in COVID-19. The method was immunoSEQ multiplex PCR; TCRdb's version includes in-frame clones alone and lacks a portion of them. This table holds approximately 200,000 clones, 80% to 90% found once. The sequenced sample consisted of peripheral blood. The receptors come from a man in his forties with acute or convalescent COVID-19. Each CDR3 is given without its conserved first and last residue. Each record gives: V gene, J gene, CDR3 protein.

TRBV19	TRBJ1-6	ASRQGWNSPLH
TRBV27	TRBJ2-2	ASRDRDRGSGELF
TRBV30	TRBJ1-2	AWSETRRSNYGYT
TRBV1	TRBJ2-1	TSSQDLRGGAYNEQF
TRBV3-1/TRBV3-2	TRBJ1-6	ASSQVEGANSPLH
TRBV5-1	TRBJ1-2	ASSFGTVGYT
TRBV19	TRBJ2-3	ASKNAYRGLRSTDTQY
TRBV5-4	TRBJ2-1	ASNTRGGYNEQF
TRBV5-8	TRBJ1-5	ASSLFGGVGNQPQH
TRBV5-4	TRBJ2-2	ASSLQGSGELF
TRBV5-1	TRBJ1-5	ASSSTGVVGQPQH
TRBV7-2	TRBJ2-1	ASSLSGQAYNEQF
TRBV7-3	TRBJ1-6	ASSLTGNSPLH
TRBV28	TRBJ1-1	ASSPRDLGAF
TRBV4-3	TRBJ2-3	ASASRGTDTQY
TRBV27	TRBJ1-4	ASSGGANEKLF
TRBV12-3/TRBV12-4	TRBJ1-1	ASSDKNTEAF
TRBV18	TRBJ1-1	ASTPVLRSEAF
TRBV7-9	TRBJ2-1	ASSQIIGLAGGQGEQF
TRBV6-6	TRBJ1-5	ASSSGGDNQPQH
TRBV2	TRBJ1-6	ASSVGGLADSPLH
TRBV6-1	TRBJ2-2	ASSEYWTPGTGELF
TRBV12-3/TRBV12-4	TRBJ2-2	ASSLNTGELF